The T cell receptor (beta chain) under discussion was sequenced for a study of blood T cell repertoires in COVID-19. About the study: COVID-19 samples from acute and convalescent phases originated in the United States, Italy and Spain. From T cells, B-cell-depleted T cells, or PBMCs came the material, which was cDNA or gDNA.

In the original workflow: Estimates of nucleated cell counts were drawn from the amplification of reference gene primers. Measured with immunoSEQ multiplex PCR; TCRdb has only the in-frame clones, and not every one. That table furnishes V, J and clone size, whereas the DNA furnished D and trimming. The data show over 200,000 clones, about 90% seen once. This CDR3 has 13 amino acids. Per germline, CDR1 SGHDT and CDR2 YYEEEE. The V gene lost 9 bases and the J gene lost 4 bases, with 11 bases spanning the gap. This clone was recorded only once. The TCR sequence derives from a woman aged 45-65 years with acute or convalescent COVID-19. The chain couples TRBV5-6 to TRBJ1-6; D remains unclear. Sequenced material: peripheral blood. CDR3 in amino acids: CATRSGYNSPLHF. The CDR3 coding sequence is TGTGCCACCCGGTCCGGGTATAATTCACCCCTCCACTTT.